The entry below gives a single TCR beta chain sequence along with its context. Its antigen is not identified. 5'-RACE, quantitative and with molecular barcodes, yielded the TCR beta libraries. TCRdb used MiXCR to reprocess the 5' RACE reads, holding one entry per CDR3 protein. The profile covers around 250,000 distinct CDR3 sequences, with 15% to 20% appearing a single time and roughly a third taken by the ten largest. Germline loops: CDR1 MGHRA, CDR2 YSYEKL. V shed 0 bases and J shed 4 bases, with 10 bases lying between them. The CDR3 sequence is 14 residues long. The data originate from a study of CD8 T cells in ankylosing spondylitis. Findings of the study overall: Previous work reported some of these motif variants in the synovial fluid and blood of reactive arthritis. Clones linked to the disease showed a CD8+ phenotype. They occurred at relatively low frequencies in peripheral blood. Several highly homologous variants made up a TCR beta motif that seemed to typify ankylosing spondylitis blood.

The specimen sequenced was blood, either unsorted or a sorted T cell fraction (not recorded which). This chain connects TRBV4-1 to TRBJ2-7, with D maybe TRBD1 (5 bases). This clonotype was sampled from a male donor with ankylosing spondylitis or in good health (not recorded which). CDR3 sequence: CASSQDRQIYEQYF. The CDR3 nucleotides read TGCGCCAGCAGCCAAGATAGACAGATTTACGAGCAGTACTTC.